The 31 T cell receptor beta chains given below trace back to one sample, sequenced in a study of cytomegalovirus exposure and HLA in healthy donors. This table comes from immunoSEQ multiplex PCR, and its TCRdb copy is limited to in-frame clones, with some not included. The table has some 130,000 clones, around four fifths seen once; the top ten hold roughly 29%. Specimen: PBMCs. Receptors were obtained from a man aged 30 to 45 in good health and CMV-seropositive.

V gene TRBV7-9 combines with J gene TRBJ2-5, with 7 bases aligning to TRBD1. V shed 6 bases, J shed 5 bases, and the junction held 9 bases outside the gene matches. CDR1 SEHNR and CDR2 FQNEAQ come from the germline V gene (reference sequence). The CDR3 sequence is 14 residues long. CDR3 loop: CASSQTGVGETQYF. DNA of the CDR3: TGTGCCAGCAGTCAAACAGGGGTCGGGGAGACCCAGTACTTC.

This chain joins TRBV4-1 and TRBJ2-1; TRBD2 matches 11 bases. The CDR3 sequence is 17 residues long. With 0 bases clipped from V and 2 bases from J, the junction kept 3 bases outside the gene matches. The germline V gene has CDR1 MGHRA and CDR2 YSYEKL. The CDR3 here is CASSQDFSGRAYNEQFF. CDR3 nucleotides: TGCGCCAGCAGCCAAGATTTTAGCGGGAGGGCCTACAATGAGCAGTTCTTC.

V gene TRBV7-9 combines with J gene TRBJ2-7, with D possibly being TRBD1 (6 bases). V was shortened by 3 bases and J by 2 bases, with 11 bases between the two germline ends. The CDR3 has 14 residues. From germline, CDR1 is SEHNR and CDR2 FQNEAQ (reference sequence). The CDR3 region has the DNA TGTGCCAGCAGCTTCCCGGGACACACCTACGAGCAGTACTTC. This codes for CASSFPGHTYEQYF.

The chain carries TRBV9 and TRBJ2-7, with a tentative D call TRBD2 (5 bases). Per germline, CDR1 SGDLS and CDR2 YYNGEE. V was shortened by 4 bases and J by 5 bases, with 19 bases between the two germline ends. This CDR3 region has 15 residues. In DNA form, the CDR3 reads TGTGCCAGCAGCTTACGAGCGGCGGCGGACCACGAGCAGTACTTC. Protein: CASSLRAAADHEQYF.

CDR3: CASRPLSGNSYEQYF. CDR3 sequence (DNA): TGCGCCAGCAGGCCGTTAAGCGGGAACTCCTACGAGCAGTACTTC. This chain joins TRBV10-2 and TRBJ2-7, with 7 nucleotides matching TRBD2. Trimming at V came to 6 bases and at J to 0 bases, leaving 8 bases not matched to a gene. This CDR3 comprises 15 residues. The germline gives CDR1 WSHSY, CDR2 SAAADI.

This clone was observed a few times. The rearrangement uses TRBV16 and TRBJ1-5; no firm D call. The germline V and J ends were trimmed by 4 bases and 2 bases, with 9 bases remaining between them. Germline values: CDR1 KGHSY, CDR2 FQNENV. CDR3 size: 14 residues. CDR3 sequence reads: CASSPGPGNQPQHF. In DNA form, the CDR3 reads TGTGCCAGCAGCCCAGGTCCGGGCAATCAGCCCCAGCATTTT.

This clone was observed a single time. This sequence joins TRBV7-8 and TRBJ2-2; tentatively, D is TRBD2 (5 bases). The V gene lost 5 bases and the J gene lost 0 bases, with 10 bases spanning the gap. Germline CDR1 is SGHVS and CDR2 is FQNEAQ. CDR3 size: 15 residues. In DNA form, the CDR3 reads TGTGCCAGCAGCACGAGCGGTTCGAACACCGGGGAGCTGTTTTTT. This sequence encodes CASSTSGSNTGELFF.

This clone was detected only once. V and J are TRBV5-1 and TRBJ2-1, with 7 nucleotides matching TRBD2. Germline V gene lookup returns CDR1 SGHRS and CDR2 YFSETQ. V was clipped by 5 bases and J by 5 bases; unmatched bases: 16. CDR3 length equals 17 residues. Here the CDR3 reads CASRPFGRGGVNNEQFF. CDR3 sequence (DNA): TGCGCCAGCAGGCCCTTCGGAAGGGGAGGGGTAAACAATGAGCAGTTCTTC.

This chain links TRBV6-1 with TRBJ2-5; 7 bases line up with TRBD1. The end of the DNA is better explained by TRBJ2-7, so the J call may be wrong. The CDR3 spans 14 residues. The V gene's germline CDR1 is MNHNS and CDR2 SASEGT. The CDR3 DNA reads as TGTGCCAGCTCCCGGGACAGATCCTCCTACGAGCAGTACTTC. Translating gives CASSRDRSSYEQYF.

V and J are TRBV27 and TRBJ2-1; 9 bases agree with TRBD2. In germline, CDR1 is MNHEY, CDR2 SMNVEV (reference sequence). V shed 7 bases, J shed 4 bases, and the junction held 8 bases outside the gene matches. The length of the CDR3 is 15 residues. The CDR3 spells CASKSLAGAYNEQFF. The CDR3 DNA reads TGTGCCAGCAAAAGCTTAGCGGGAGCTTACAATGAGCAGTTCTTC.

This clone is a singleton in its sample. The chain is built from TRBV11-2 and TRBJ2-3, with 7 bases fitting TRBD2. With V trimmed by 1 base and J by 6 bases, 4 bases remained unmatched. The CDR3 contains 14 residues. Germline lookup yields CDR1 SGHAT and CDR2 FQNNGV. CDR3 region: CASSLGVGGDTQYF. The CDR3 DNA is TGTGCCAGCAGCTTAGGGGTCGGGGGGGATACGCAGTATTTT. The full variable domain, its missing parts supplied by reference TRBV11-2 and TRBJ2-3, is EAGVAQSPRYKIIEKRQSVAFWCNPISGHATLYWYQQILGQGPKLLIQFQNNGVVDDSQLPKDRFSAERLKGVDSTLKIQPAKLEDSAVYLCASSLGVGGDTQYFGPGTRLTVL.

V is TRBV6-6 and J is TRBJ2-2, with 10 nucleotides matching TRBD2. The CDR3 has 16 residues. CDR1 MNHNY and CDR2 SVGAGI come from the germline V gene (reference sequence). With V trimmed by 4 bases and J by 3 bases, 5 bases remained unmatched. The CDR3 protein is CASSWLTSGDTGELFF. The CDR3 DNA reads TGTGCCAGCAGTTGGCTCACTAGCGGGGACACCGGGGAGCTGTTTTTT.

This clone was observed once. The chain recombines TRBV27 with TRBJ2-2; 7 positions match TRBD1. The trim removed 5 bases at V and 6 bases at J, leaving 6 bases unmatched. The CDR3 is 14 residues long. The germline gives CDR1 MNHEY, CDR2 SMNVEV (reference sequence). Here the CDR3 reads CASSDRDRAGELFF. The CDR3 DNA reads TGTGCCAGCAGTGACAGGGACCGGGCCGGGGAGCTGTTTTTT.

This clone has only one observation. The gene calls are TRBV13 and TRBJ2-1; TRBD2 matches at 9 bases. With V trimmed by 7 bases and J by 0 bases, 7 bases remained unmatched. The CDR3 has 16 amino acids. Germline CDR1 and CDR2: PRHDT and FYEKMQ (reference sequence). CDR3 region: CASKRSGGSSYNEQFF. The CDR3 nucleotides are TGTGCCAGCAAACGTAGCGGGGGAAGCTCCTACAATGAGCAGTTCTTC. The full variable domain, rest sourced from reference TRBV13 and TRBJ2-1, is AAGVIQSPRHLIKEKRETATLKCYPIPRHDTVYWYQQGPGQDPQFLISFYEKMQSDKGSIPDRFSAQQFSDYHSELNMSSLELGDSALYFCASKRSGGSSYNEQFFGPGTRLTVL.

This clone is a singleton in its sample. The chain has TRBV7-3 and TRBJ2-5; D is uncertain. The CDR3 runs to 13 residues. The ends were cut back, 3 bases at V and 4 bases at J, with 9 bases in the middle. The germline CDR1 and CDR2 sequences are SGHTA and FQGTGA. Written as DNA, the CDR3 is TGTGCCAGCAGCTTTGGGCCCCGAGAGACCCAGTACTTC. Its translation: CASSFGPRETQYF.

This chain links TRBV29-1 with TRBJ2-1; D might be TRBD2 (5 bases). V was pared by 2 bases and J by 5 bases, with 7 bases between. The length of the CDR3 is 12 residues. Looked up from germline, CDR1 is SQVTM and CDR2 is ANQGSEA. CDR3 loop: CSVEIGNNEQFF. In DNA form, the CDR3 reads TGCAGCGTTGAAATCGGGAACAATGAGCAGTTCTTC.

In this sample, this clone turned up once. The chain joins TRBV7-6 to TRBJ2-3, with D maybe TRBD2 (6 bases). V was pared by 3 bases and J by 5 bases, with 18 bases between. This CDR3 region has 16 residues. Germline CDR1 SGHVS, CDR2 FNYEAQ. The CDR3 DNA reads TGTGCCAGCAGCTTTCAAGGGATGGGGGGAGGAGATACGCAGTATTTT. Amino acids: CASSFQGMGGGDTQYF.

The chain employs TRBV28 and TRBJ1-1; 9 nucleotides line up with TRBD1. The CDR3 loop spans 14 amino acids. Trimming at V came to 5 bases and at J to 3 bases, leaving 4 bases not matched to a gene. Germline V gene sequence: CDR1 MDHEN, CDR2 SYDVKM. In DNA form, the CDR3 reads TGTGCCAGCAGTACCGGACAGGGGCACACTGAAGCTTTCTTT. It specifies CASSTGQGHTEAFF.

This chain uses TRBV7-2 with TRBJ1-2; 11 bases align to TRBD1. This CDR3 has 14 amino acids. V lost 8 bases and J lost 3; bases outside the gene matches: 5. Germline assignment: CDR1 SGHTA and CDR2 FQGNSA. The CDR3 spells CASRPGQGDYGYTF. CDR3 DNA sequence: TGTGCCAGCCGCCCGGGACAGGGGGACTATGGCTACACCTTC.

A few counts support this clone. The chain carries TRBV2 and TRBJ1-4; D may be TRBD1 (5 bases). Trimming cost V 6 bases and J 2 bases, with 13 bases left between them. Germline-derived CDR1 and CDR2 are SNHLY and FYNNEI. The CDR3 is 15 residues long. As DNA, the CDR3 is TGTGCCAGCAGATATCTCCCAGGGACTAATGAAAAACTGTTTTTT. Protein sequence: CASRYLPGTNEKLFF.

CDR3 loop: CASSATGSTDTQYF. For the CDR3, the DNA is TGTGCCAGCAGCGCAACAGGATCGACAGATACGCAGTATTTT. The chain carries TRBV7-2 and TRBJ2-3, with a weak D call TRBD1 (5 bases). CDR1 and CDR2 (germline): SGHTA, FQGNSA. Between the trimmed V and J ends, which lost 5 bases and 3 bases, there was a span of 12 bases. This CDR3 contains 14 residues.

The chain couples TRBV18 to TRBJ1-2; D uncertain. CDR3 size: 16 residues. Trimming left V 2 bases short and J 8 bases short, with 21 bases between. Per germline, CDR1 KGHSH and CDR2 LQKENI. CDR3 in DNA: TGTGCCAGCTCACCAGGGCAGGTTCGAGCCTATGGCGGCTACACCTTC. It translates to CASSPGQVRAYGGYTF.

This chain links TRBV21-1 with TRBJ2-1; whether TRBD2, the table's D call, matches the DNA was not checked. TRBV21-1 is given as a pseudogene. The CDR3 covers 14 residues. CDR3 DNA: TGTGCCAGCAGCATTAGCGGGAGGGGGATTGGGCAGTTCTTC. Protein sequence: CASSISGRGIGQFF.

This chain uses TRBV6-6 with TRBJ1-5; a weak D match, TRBD1 (6 bases). Trimming stripped 4 bases from V and 5 bases from J, with 12 bases between. Germline values: CDR1 MNHNY, CDR2 SVGAGI (reference sequence). This CDR3 is built from 14 residues. CDR3 coding DNA: TGTGCCAGCAGTTCAGGACAGACCTATCAGCCCCAGCATTTT. Translated: CASSSGQTYQPQHF.

The chain employs TRBV7-9 and TRBJ2-7, with D possibly being TRBD2 (5 bases). The V and J ends lost 3 bases and 5 bases respectively, with 8 bases between them. Germline V lookup: CDR1 SEHNR, CDR2 FQNEAQ (reference sequence). CDR3 size: 12 residues. The CDR3 nucleotides are TGTGCCAGCAGCTTGAGGGTCCACGAGCAGTACTTC. This encodes CASSLRVHEQYF. Full variable domain (rest looked up from reference TRBV7-9 and TRBJ2-7): DTGVSQNPRHKITKRGQNVTFRCDPISEHNRLYWYRQTLGQGPEFLTYFQNEAQLEKSRLLSDRFSAERPKGSFSTLEIQRTEQGDSAMYLCASSLRVHEQYFGPGTRLTVT.

The V and J genes are TRBV5-4 and TRBJ2-7, with D perhaps matching TRBD2 (6 bases). This CDR3 region has 15 residues. Trimming pared 0 bases from V and 6 bases from J, leaving 16 bases between. Germline CDR1 is SGHNT and CDR2 is YYREEE (reference sequence). This CDR3 reads CASSLGSSGRSEQYF. The DNA for the CDR3 is TGTGCCAGCAGCTTGGGGTCGTCAGGGAGGAGCGAGCAGTACTTC. Drawing the rest from reference TRBV5-4 and TRBJ2-7, the complete variable domain is ETGVTQSPTHLIKTRGQQVTLRCSSQSGHNTVSWYQQALGQGPQFIFQYYREEENGRGNFPPRFSGLQFPNYSSELNVNALELDDSALYLCASSLGSSGRSEQYFGPGTRLTVT.

V usage is TRBV4-1 and J usage is TRBJ2-3; TRBD2 matches at 8 bases. V shed 2 bases, J shed 3 bases, and the junction held 4 bases outside the gene matches. The CDR3 is made up of 15 amino acids. In germline, CDR1 is MGHRA, CDR2 YSYEKL. For the CDR3, the DNA is TGCGCCAGCAGCCAACGGGAGGGGTGGACAGATACGCAGTATTTT. Its protein is CASSQREGWTDTQYF.

This clone was seen a handful of times. The chain uses TRBV7-2 and TRBJ2-1, with D possibly being TRBD1 (5 bases). The CDR3 sequence is 14 residues long. Trimming removed 5 bases from V and 4 bases from J, with 12 bases in between. Germline CDR1 SGHTA, CDR2 FQGNSA. Here the CDR3 reads CASSPGFWYNEQFF. The DNA for the CDR3 is TGTGCCAGCAGCCCAGGGTTTTGGTACAATGAGCAGTTCTTC.

The CDR3 region has the DNA TGTGCCAGCAGTTACTCGGGACAGGGTAAGACTGAAGCTTTCTTT. Its translation is CASSYSGQGKTEAFF. The chain couples TRBV6-5 to TRBJ1-1; 9 bases line up with TRBD1. Per the germline V gene, CDR1 is MNHEY and CDR2 is SVGAGI. Trimming at V came to 0 bases and at J to 5 bases, leaving 4 bases not matched to a gene. This CDR3 has 15 residues.

This clone was picked up a small number of times. J is TRBJ1-2 and V is TRBV7-9; weak D call: TRBD1 (5 bases). CDR3 length: 13 amino acids. Germline CDR1 reads SEHNR; CDR2 reads FQNEAQ (reference sequence). V lost 5 bases and J lost 4, with 11 bases in between. In DNA form, the CDR3 reads TGTGCCAGCAGCACCCAGACAGTCTATGGCTACACCTTC. This translates into CASSTQTVYGYTF.

The V call is TRBV2, the J call TRBJ2-2, with TRBD1 matching 8 bases. The V gene's germline CDR1 is SNHLY and CDR2 FYNNEI. Trimming took 10 bases from V and 3 from J; bases not matched to a gene: 7. This CDR3 spans 14 amino acids. The CDR3 loop is CATKDRVYTGELFF. CDR3 nucleotide sequence: TGTGCCACTAAGGACAGGGTTTACACCGGGGAGCTGTTTTTT. The whole variable domain, remainder taken from reference TRBV2 and TRBJ2-2, is EPEVTQTPSHQVTQMGQEVILRCVPISNHLYFYWYRQILGQKVEFLVSFYNNEISEKSEIFDDQFSVERPDGSNFTLKIRSTKLEDSAMYFCATKDRVYTGELFFGEGSRLTVL.